The clone carrying this TCR delta chain was recorded many times. The translation of this DNA and the TCRdb protein of a much larger clone differ at residue 9, probably owing to a read error; the protein shown here is translated from the DNA. TCRdb reprocessed the multiplex PCR reads through CATT. The sample has some 100,000 delta-chain clones, almost 1.5% seen once. This specimen comes from a study of γδ T cells in repeated Plasmodium falciparum infection. Overall study: Malaria-naive adults were infected with P. falciparum NF54 four times over roughly 620 days. Samples were taken at baseline, before some infections, and 21 days after each. Malian gammadelta TCRs were studied during no-transmission periods and across acute malaria episodes.

The V gene's germline CDR1 is TVYSNPD and CDR2 GDNSRS (reference sequence). This CDR3 spans 13 amino acids. Vgamma9/Vdelta2+ and Vdelta2-negative gammadelta T cells were flow-sorted from PBMC for bulk sequencing. The sequencing input was gamma-delta T cells from blood. V gene TRDV3 combines with J gene TRDJ1, with a tentative D call TRDD3 (6 bases). The TCR was taken from a pool of human donors (malaria-infected and uninfected, not separated). The CDR3 loop is CAFSGEYTNKLIF. The CDR3 DNA is TGTGCCTTTTCTGGGGAATACACCAATAAACTCATCTTT.